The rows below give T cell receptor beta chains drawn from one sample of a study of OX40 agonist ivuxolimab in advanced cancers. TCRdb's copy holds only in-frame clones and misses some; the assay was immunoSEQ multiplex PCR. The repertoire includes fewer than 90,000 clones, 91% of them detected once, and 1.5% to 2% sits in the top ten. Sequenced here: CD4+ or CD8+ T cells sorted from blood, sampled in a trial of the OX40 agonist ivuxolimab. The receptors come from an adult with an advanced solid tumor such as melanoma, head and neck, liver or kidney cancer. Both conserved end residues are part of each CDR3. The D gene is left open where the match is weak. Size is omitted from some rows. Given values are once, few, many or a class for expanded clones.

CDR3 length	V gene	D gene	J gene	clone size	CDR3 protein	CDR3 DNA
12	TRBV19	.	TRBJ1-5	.	CASSIVSGAQHF	TGTGCCAGTAGTATAGTAAGCGGAGCCCAGCATTTT
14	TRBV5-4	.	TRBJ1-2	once	CASSFDSGNYGYTF	TGTGCCAGCAGCTTCGATTCAGGGAACTATGGCTACACCTTC
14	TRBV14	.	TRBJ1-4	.	CASSPGLTNEKLFF	TGTGCCAGCTCACCAGGGTTGACTAATGAAAAACTGTTTTTT
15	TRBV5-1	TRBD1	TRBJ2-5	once	CASGETGTGKETQYF	TGCGCCAGCGGGGAGACCGGGACAGGGAAAGAGACCCAGTACTTC
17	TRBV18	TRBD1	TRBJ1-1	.	CASSPPEQGARNTEAFF	TGTGCCAGCTCACCACCCGAACAGGGGGCTCGGAACACTGAAGCTTTCTTT
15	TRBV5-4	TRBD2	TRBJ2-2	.	CASSFGGGLTGELFF	TGTGCCAGCAGCTTCGGCGGGGGGTTAACCGGGGAGCTGTTTTTT
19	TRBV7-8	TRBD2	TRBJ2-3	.	CASSQHPSRVAGGQDTQYF	TGTGCCAGCAGCCAACACCCCTCTCGGGTAGCGGGAGGACAAGATACGCAGTATTTT
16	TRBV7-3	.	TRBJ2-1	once	CASSSLPGTTYNEQFF	TGTGCCAGCAGCTCCCTTCCCGGGACAACCTACAATGAGCAGTTCTTC
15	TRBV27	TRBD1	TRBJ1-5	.	CASSLRQGDHQPQHF	TGTGCCAGCAGTTTGAGGCAGGGGGACCATCAGCCCCAGCATTTT
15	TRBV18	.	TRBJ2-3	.	CASSPRERGTDTQYF	TGTGCCAGCTCCCCTCGGGAACGGGGCACAGATACGCAGTATTTT
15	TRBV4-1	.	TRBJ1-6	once	CASSQDAGWNSPLHF	TGCGCCAGCAGCCAAGACGCGGGATGGAATTCACCCCTCCACTTT
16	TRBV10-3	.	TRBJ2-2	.	CAISEWGTLPTGELFF	TGTGCCATCAGTGAGTGGGGGACCCTCCCCACCGGGGAGCTGTTTTTT
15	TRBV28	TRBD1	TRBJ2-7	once	CASRKTGVSSYEQYF	TGTGCCAGCAGAAAGACAGGGGTAAGCTCCTACGAGCAGTACTTC
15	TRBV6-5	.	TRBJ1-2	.	CASSYLGEANYGYTF	TGTGCCAGCAGTTACCTAGGGGAAGCTAACTATGGCTACACCTTC
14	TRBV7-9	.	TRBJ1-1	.	CASSPLLRDTEAFF	TGTGCCAGCAGCCCGTTGCTTCGGGACACTGAAGCTTTCTTT
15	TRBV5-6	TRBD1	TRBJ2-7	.	CASSTGTGSWEEQYF	TGTGCCAGCAGCACCGGGACAGGGTCCTGGGAAGAGCAGTACTTC
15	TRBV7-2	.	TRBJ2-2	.	CASSLFASNTGELFF	TGTGCCAGCAGCTTATTTGCCAGTAACACCGGGGAGCTGTTTTTT
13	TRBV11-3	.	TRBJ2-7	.	CASSLTESNEQYF	TGTGCCAGCAGCTTGACTGAGAGCAACGAGCAGTACTTC
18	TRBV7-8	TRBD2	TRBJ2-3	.	CASSLDRTSGRGADTQYF	TGTGCCAGCAGCTTAGATCGGACTAGCGGGAGAGGCGCAGATACGCAGTATTTT
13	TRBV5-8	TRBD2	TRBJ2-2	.	CASIRGGTGELFF	TGTGCCAGCATCCGGGGGGGGACCGGGGAGCTGTTTTTT
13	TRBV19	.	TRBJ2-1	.	CASSVQGANEQFF	TGTGCCAGTAGCGTACAGGGAGCCAATGAGCAGTTCTTC
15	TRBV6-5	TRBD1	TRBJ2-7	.	CASSYRDRGSYEQYF	TGTGCCAGCAGTTACCGGGACAGGGGATCCTACGAGCAGTACTTC
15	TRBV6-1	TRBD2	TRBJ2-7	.	CASRLGLEVPYEQYF	TGTGCCAGCAGGTTGGGACTAGAGGTCCCCTACGAGCAGTACTTC
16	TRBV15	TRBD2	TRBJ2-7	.	CATSRDSGRAMDEQYF	TGTGCCACCAGCAGAGACAGCGGGAGGGCAATGGACGAGCAGTACTTC
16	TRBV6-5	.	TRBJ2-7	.	CASSYSIGSSGYEQYF	TGTGCCAGCAGTTACTCGATAGGGTCAAGTGGCTACGAGCAGTACTTC
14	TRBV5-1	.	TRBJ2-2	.	CASSLDGDTGELFF	TGCGCCAGCAGCTTGGACGGGGACACCGGGGAGCTGTTTTTT
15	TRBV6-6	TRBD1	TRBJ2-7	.	CASTEGDRITYEQYF	TGTGCCAGCACCGAAGGGGACAGAATTACCTACGAGCAGTACTTC
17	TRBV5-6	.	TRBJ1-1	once	CASSLEPRGWSHTEAFF	TGTGCCAGCAGCTTGGAACCCCGGGGATGGAGCCACACTGAAGCTTTCTTT
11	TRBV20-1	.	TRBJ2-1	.	CSARDANSQFF	TGCAGTGCTAGAGATGCGAATTCGCAGTTCTTC
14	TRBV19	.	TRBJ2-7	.	CASNPDSSSYEQYF	TGTGCCAGTAACCCTGACTCCAGCTCCTACGAGCAGTACTTC
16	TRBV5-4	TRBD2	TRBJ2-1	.	CASSASGSVSYNEQFF	TGTGCCAGCAGTGCTAGCGGGAGTGTCTCCTACAATGAGCAGTTCTTC
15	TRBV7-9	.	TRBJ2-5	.	CASRIHRDPGETQYF	TGTGCCAGCAGGATACACAGGGACCCTGGGGAGACCCAGTACTTC
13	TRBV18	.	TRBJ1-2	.	CASSPDSNYGYTF	TGTGCCAGCTCACCCGACAGTAACTATGGCTACACCTTC
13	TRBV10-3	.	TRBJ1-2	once	CAISDLLTGGYTF	TGTGCCATCAGTGACCTCCTGACGGGGGGCTACACCTTC
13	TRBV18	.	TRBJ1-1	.	CASSPRQNTEAFF	TGTGCCAGCTCCCCCAGGCAGAACACTGAAGCTTTCTTT
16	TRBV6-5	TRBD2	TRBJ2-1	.	CASSYLGLAGAYEQFF	TGTGCCAGCAGTTACTTGGGACTAGCGGGAGCTTATGAGCAGTTCTTC
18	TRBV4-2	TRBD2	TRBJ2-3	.	CASSLGLAGDFLTDTQYF	TGTGCCAGCAGTCTAGGACTAGCGGGAGATTTTTTGACAGATACGCAGTATTTT
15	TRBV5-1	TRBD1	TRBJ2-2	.	CASSRRTGNTGELFF	TGCGCCAGCAGCCGCAGGACAGGGAACACCGGGGAGCTGTTTTTT
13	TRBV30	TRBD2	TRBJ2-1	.	CAWRTSGTGEQFF	TGTGCCTGGAGGACTAGCGGGACCGGTGAGCAGTTCTTC
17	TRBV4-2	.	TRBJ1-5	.	CASSQPRTGAYNQPQHF	TGTGCCAGCAGCCAACCCCGAACGGGGGCTTACAATCAGCCCCAGCATTTT